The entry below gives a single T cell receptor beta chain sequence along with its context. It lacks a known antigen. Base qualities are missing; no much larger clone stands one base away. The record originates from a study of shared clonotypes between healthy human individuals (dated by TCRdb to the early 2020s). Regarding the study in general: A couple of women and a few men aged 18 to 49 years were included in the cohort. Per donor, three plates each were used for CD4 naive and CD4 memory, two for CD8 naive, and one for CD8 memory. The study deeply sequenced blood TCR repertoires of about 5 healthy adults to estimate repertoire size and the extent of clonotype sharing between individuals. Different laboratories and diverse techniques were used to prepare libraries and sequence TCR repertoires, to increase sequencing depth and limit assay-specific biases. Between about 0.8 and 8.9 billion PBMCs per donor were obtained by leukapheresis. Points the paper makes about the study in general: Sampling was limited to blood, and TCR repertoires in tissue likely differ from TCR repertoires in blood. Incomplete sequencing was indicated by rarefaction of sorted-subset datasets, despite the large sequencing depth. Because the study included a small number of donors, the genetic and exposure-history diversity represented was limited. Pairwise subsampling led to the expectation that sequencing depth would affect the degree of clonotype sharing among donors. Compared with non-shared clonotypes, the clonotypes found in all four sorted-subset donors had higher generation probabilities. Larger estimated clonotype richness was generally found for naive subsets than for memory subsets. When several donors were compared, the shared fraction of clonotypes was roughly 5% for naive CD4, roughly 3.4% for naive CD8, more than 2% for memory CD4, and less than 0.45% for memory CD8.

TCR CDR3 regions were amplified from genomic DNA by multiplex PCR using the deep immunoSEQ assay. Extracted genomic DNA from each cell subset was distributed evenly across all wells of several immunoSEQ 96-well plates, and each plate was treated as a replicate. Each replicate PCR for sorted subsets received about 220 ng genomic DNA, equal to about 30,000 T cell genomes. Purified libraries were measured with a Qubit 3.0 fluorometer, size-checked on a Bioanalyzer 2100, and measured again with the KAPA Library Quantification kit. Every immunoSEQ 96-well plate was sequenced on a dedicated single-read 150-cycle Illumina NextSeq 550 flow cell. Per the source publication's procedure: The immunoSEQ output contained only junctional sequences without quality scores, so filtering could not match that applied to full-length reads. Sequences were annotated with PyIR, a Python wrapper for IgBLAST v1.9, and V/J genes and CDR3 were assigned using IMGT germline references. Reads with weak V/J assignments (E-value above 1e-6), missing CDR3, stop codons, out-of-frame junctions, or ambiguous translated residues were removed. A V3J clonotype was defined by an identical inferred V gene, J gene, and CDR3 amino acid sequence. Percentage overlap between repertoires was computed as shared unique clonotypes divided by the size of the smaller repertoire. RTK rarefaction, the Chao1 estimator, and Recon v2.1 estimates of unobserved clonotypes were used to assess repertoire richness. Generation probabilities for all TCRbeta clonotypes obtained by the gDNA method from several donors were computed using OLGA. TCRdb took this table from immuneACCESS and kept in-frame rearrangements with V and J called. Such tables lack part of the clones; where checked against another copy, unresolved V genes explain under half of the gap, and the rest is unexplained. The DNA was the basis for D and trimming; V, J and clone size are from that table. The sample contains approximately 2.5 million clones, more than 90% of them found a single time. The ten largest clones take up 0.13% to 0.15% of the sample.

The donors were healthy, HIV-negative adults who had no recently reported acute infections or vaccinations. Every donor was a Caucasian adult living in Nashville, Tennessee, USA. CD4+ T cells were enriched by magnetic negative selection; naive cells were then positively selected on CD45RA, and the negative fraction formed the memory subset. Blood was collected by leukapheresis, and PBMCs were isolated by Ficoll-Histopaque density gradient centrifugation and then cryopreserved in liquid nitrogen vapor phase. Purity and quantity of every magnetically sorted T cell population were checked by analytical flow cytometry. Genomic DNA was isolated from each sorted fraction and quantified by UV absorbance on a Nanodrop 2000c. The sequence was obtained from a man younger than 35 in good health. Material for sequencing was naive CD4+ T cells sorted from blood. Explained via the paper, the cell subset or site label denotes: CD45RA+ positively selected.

The CDR3 region reads CASSPIRGTALEGYTF. The sequenced DNA is TGTGCCAGCAGCCCAATAAGGGGGACCGCCCTGGAAGGCTACACCTTC. This receptor chain uses TRBV11-2 and TRBJ1-2; the best D guess is TRBD1, with 6 bases matching. V is reduced by 5 bases and J by 8 bases, leaving a spacing of 24 bases between them. From the germline V gene, CDR1 is SGHAT and CDR2 is FQNNGV. From cysteine to phenylalanine, the CDR3 is 16 amino acids long. Only CDR3 DNA is held: 48 bases, read in frame from base 1.